This passage covers 30 T cell receptor beta chains from one sample sequenced in a study of cytomegalovirus exposure and HLA in healthy donors (dated by TCRdb to about 2017). The method behind the library was the immunoSEQ multiplex PCR assay. Not all clones reach the TCRdb copy of this immuneACCESS table, which keeps in-frame sequences only. Checked studies attribute under half of the gap to unresolved V genes and leave the rest unexplained. The sample includes 85,000 to 130,000 clones, with 88% observed a single time. The ten top clones hold roughly 2% of the sample. The sample consisted of PBMCs. The receptors shown here come from a woman younger than 30 in good health and CMV-seropositive.

V and J are TRBV6-5 and TRBJ1-2; a possible D gene is TRBD1 (5 bases). CDR1 MNHEY and CDR2 SVGAGI come from the germline V gene. CDR3 length equals 13 residues. Trimming took off 4 bases at V and 8 bases at J, with 14 bases between the two ends. The DNA of the CDR3 is TGTGCCAGCAGTTCAGGGCTCCTGGGAGGCTACACCTTC. This encodes CASSSGLLGGYTF.

The rearrangement uses TRBV9 and TRBJ1-2; TRBD1 matches at 7 bases. Germline V gives CDR1 SGDLS, CDR2 YYNGEE. Trimming at V came to 2 bases and at J to 0 bases, leaving 4 bases not matched to a gene. This CDR3 has 15 residues. CDR3 sequence reads: CASSVTGTANYGYTF. The CDR3 region has the DNA TGTGCCAGCAGCGTCACCGGGACAGCTAACTATGGCTACACCTTC.

The chain joins TRBV5-4 to TRBJ2-1; 11 bases map to TRBD2. Germline-derived CDR1 and CDR2 are SGHNT and YYREEE (reference sequence). The CDR3 length is 14 residues. V shed 3 bases and J 6 bases; nucleotides not matched to a gene: 2. The CDR3 nucleotides are TGTGCCAGCAGCTATAGCGGGGGGGCCAATGAGCAGTTCTTC. Residues: CASSYSGGANEQFF.

In its sample, this clone was seen a few times. The chain has TRBV27 and TRBJ1-2; D might be TRBD1 (6 bases). This CDR3 has 13 residues. Germline CDR1 MNHEY, CDR2 SMNVEV (reference sequence). The V end lost 7 bases, the J end lost 3 bases, and 12 bases lay between the germline ends. The CDR3, as DNA: TGTGCCAGCATGACAGGTAGGGACTATGGCTACACCTTC. It translates to CASMTGRDYGYTF.

This clone was found once. The chain carries TRBV6-5 and TRBJ2-7, with D uncertain. V was clipped by 11 bases and J by 6 bases, with 11 bases between them. The CDR3 runs 10 residues. CDR1 MNHEY and CDR2 SVGAGI come from the germline V gene. In nucleotides, the CDR3 is TGTGCCCTCGGGTTGACCGAGCAGTACTTC. This sequence encodes CALGLTEQYF.

The rearrangement joins TRBV7-6 to TRBJ1-4, with 11 bases aligning to TRBD1. Looked up from germline, CDR1 is SGHVS and CDR2 is FNYEAQ. V shed 7 bases, J shed 7 bases, and the junction held 5 bases outside the gene matches. CDR3 size: 14 residues. The CDR3 DNA is TGTGCCAGCAAGCCGGGACAGGGGGGTGAAAAACTGTTTTTT. This encodes CASKPGQGGEKLFF.

This rearrangement joins TRBV25-1 to TRBJ1-4, with 7 bases that match TRBD1. The CDR3 has 16 residues. Trimming at V came to 0 bases and at J to 6 bases, leaving 7 bases not matched to a gene. Per the germline V gene, CDR1 is MGHDK and CDR2 is SYGVNS. CDR3 sequence reads: CASSEYMNRGDEKLFF. The CDR3 bases are TGTGCCAGCAGTGAATATATGAACAGGGGCGATGAAAAACTGTTTTTT.

The chain recombines TRBV9 with TRBJ2-1, with no clear D. Germline CDR1 is SGDLS and CDR2 is YYNGEE. The V and J ends lost 0 bases and 7 bases respectively, with 17 bases between them. The CDR3 is made up of 16 amino acids. The CDR3 protein is CASSVESGSARNEQFF. The CDR3 nucleotides are TGTGCCAGCAGCGTAGAGTCCGGGTCGGCTAGGAATGAGCAGTTCTTC.

The rearrangement links TRBV15 to TRBJ2-7, with D perhaps TRBD1 (6 bases). The CDR3 covers 14 residues. Germline V lookup: CDR1 LNHNV, CDR2 YYDKDF (reference sequence). V was clipped by 1 base and J by 2 bases, with 9 bases between them. The chain's CDR3 is CATSRGQEPYEQYF. The CDR3 region has the DNA TGTGCCACCAGCAGAGGACAGGAGCCCTACGAGCAGTACTTC.

This chain links TRBV28 with TRBJ1-5, with D tentatively TRBD1 (6 bases). The V gene's germline CDR1 is MDHEN and CDR2 SYDVKM. Trimming pared 7 bases from V and 6 bases from J, leaving 13 bases between. The CDR3 sequence is 13 residues long. The CDR3 DNA reads TGTGCCAGCAAATTACAGGGCTCTCAGCCCCAGCATTTT. Its translation is CASKLQGSQPQHF.

This chain uses TRBV5-6 with TRBJ1-2; no clear D gene. The CDR3 is 16 residues long. V shed 3 bases and J shed 5 bases, with 20 bases lying between them. Germline CDR1 SGHDT, CDR2 YYEEEE. CDR3: CASSSVLQANVYGYTF. In DNA, the CDR3 is TGTGCCAGCAGCTCCGTGCTGCAGGCGAATGTTTATGGCTACACCTTC. The whole variable domain, filled in from reference TRBV5-6 and TRBJ1-2, reads DAGVTQSPTHLIKTRGQQVTLRCSPKSGHDTVSWYQQALGQGPQFIFQYYEEEERQRGNFPDRFSGHQFPNYSSELNVNALLLGDSALYLCASSSVLQANVYGYTFGSGTRLTVV.

The rearrangement uses TRBV6-1 and TRBJ1-6; 10 bases are a match to TRBD1. From germline, CDR1 is MNHNS and CDR2 SASEGT. The V and J ends lost 2 bases and 7 bases, in that order; junction bases with no gene match: 11. CDR3 size: 18 residues. In nucleotides, the CDR3 is TGTGCCAGCAGTGAATACTGGGGACAGGGGTATCGGAATTCACCCCTCCACTTT. Its translation: CASSEYWGQGYRNSPLHF.

The chain links TRBV10-1 to TRBJ1-6, with 7 bases lining up with TRBD1. V lost 3 bases, J lost 9 bases, and 5 bases stayed unmatched. This CDR3 spans 14 amino acids. Germline-derived CDR1 and CDR2 are WNHNN and SYGVQD (reference sequence). The DNA of the CDR3 is TGCGCCAGCAGTGAACAGGGGTTTGGTTCACCCCTCCACTTT. Its protein is CASSEQGFGSPLHF.

This clone showed up just a few times. Other DNA sequences in this specimen translate into the identical CDR3. The V and J genes are TRBV2 and TRBJ1-5, with D uncertain. The CDR3 has 16 amino acids. Trimming took 0 bases from V and 2 from J, leaving 11 bases between them. The germline gives CDR1 SNHLY, CDR2 FYNNEI. CDR3 loop: CASSEALRGGNQPQHF. DNA for the CDR3: TGTGCCAGCAGTGAAGCGCTTCGCGGGGGCAATCAGCCCCAGCATTTT.

This chain uses TRBV4-1 with TRBJ2-5, with TRBD2 matching over 12 bases. This CDR3 has 18 amino acids. J was trimmed by 0 bases and V by 2 bases; bases with no gene match: 7. Germline V lookup: CDR1 MGHRA, CDR2 YSYEKL. The CDR3, as DNA: TGCGCCAGCAGCCAACGGGGACTAGCGGGTGCCTACCAAGAGACCCAGTACTTC. It translates to CASSQRGLAGAYQETQYF.

This rearrangement joins TRBV2 to TRBJ2-6, with D possibly matching TRBD1 (6 bases). Trimming removed 7 bases at V and 2 bases at J, with 9 bases between. This CDR3 region has 14 residues. CDR1 is SNHLY, CDR2 FYNNEI, per germline. The CDR3 reads CASMWGPGANVLTF. In DNA form, the CDR3 reads TGTGCCAGCATGTGGGGGCCTGGGGCCAACGTCCTGACTTTC.

The V and J genes are TRBV7-9 and TRBJ1-6; the match to TRBD1 covers 9 bases. The length of the CDR3 is 14 residues. J lost 7 bases, V lost 4 bases, and 2 bases had no gene match. Germline lookup yields CDR1 SEHNR and CDR2 FQNEAQ (reference sequence). The DNA of the CDR3 is TGTGCCAGCAGCTCCGGGACAGGGAATTCACCCCTCCACTTT. As protein: CASSSGTGNSPLHF.

Concerning this clone: An end of the junction differs from the germline gene, which may be a read error. The chain couples TRBV19 to TRBJ1-5; 8 nucleotides match TRBD1. The CDR3 spans 14 residues. The germline V gene has CDR1 LNHDA and CDR2 SQIVND (reference sequence). The CDR3 DNA sequence: TGTGCCAGTAGTGTCGACAGGGGCCGACAGCGCCAGCATTTT. Translating it yields CASSVDRGRQRQHF.

The chain carries TRBV7-9 and TRBJ1-1; TRBD1 matches 11 bases. Per germline, CDR1 SEHNR and CDR2 FQNEAQ (reference sequence). Losses at the gene ends were 6 bases for V and 5 bases for J; bases not matched to a gene: 5. This CDR3 region has 14 residues. This CDR3 reads CASSGQGARTEAFF. CDR3 coding DNA: TGTGCCAGCAGTGGACAGGGGGCTAGGACTGAAGCTTTCTTT.

The chain employs TRBV14 and TRBJ2-5, with 9 bases identical to TRBD1. The CDR3 is 16 amino acids. Per germline, CDR1 SGHDN and CDR2 FVKESK. J gave up 0 bases and V 4 bases, and 6 bases lay outside the gene matches. CDR3: CASSPADRGYQETQYF. CDR3 nucleotide sequence: TGTGCCAGCAGCCCCGCGGACAGGGGATACCAAGAGACCCAGTACTTC.

The chain is built from TRBV27 and TRBJ2-1; the match to TRBD2 covers 8 bases. V dropped 3 bases and J dropped 5; count of bases not matched to a gene: 6. The germline V gene has CDR1 MNHEY and CDR2 SMNVEV (reference sequence). The CDR3 runs 15 residues. The DNA for the CDR3 is TGTGCCAGCAGTTTCGGCGGGGGGACCCACAATGAGCAGTTCTTC. Translating gives CASSFGGGTHNEQFF.

This chain joins TRBV27 and TRBJ1-4, with 9 positions matching TRBD1. The V segment lost 6 bases and the J segment 8 bases; nucleotides outside the gene matches: 10. Germline V lookup: CDR1 MNHEY, CDR2 SMNVEV (reference sequence). There are 15 residues in the CDR3. The CDR3 sequence is CASSQYRGLGEKLFF. The CDR3 DNA reads as TGTGCCAGCAGCCAGTACAGGGGGCTTGGGGAAAAACTGTTTTTT.

The gene calls are TRBV7-8 and TRBJ2-1, with a weak D call TRBD2 (5 bases). Germline assignment: CDR1 SGHVS and CDR2 FQNEAQ. The CDR3 is 16 amino acids. With 0 bases removed from V and 6 bases from J, the gap between germline ends came to 15 bases. Written as DNA, the CDR3 is TGTGCCAGCAGCTTAGCGCGGGCCGGGAAGCCCAATGAGCAGTTCTTC. It is translated as CASSLARAGKPNEQFF. Together with reference TRBV7-8 and TRBJ2-1, the CDR3 gives the full variable domain: GAGVSQSPRYKVAKRGQDVALRCDPISGHVSLFWYQQALGQGPEFLTYFQNEAQLDKSGLPSDRFFAERPEGSVSTLKIQRTQQEDSAVYLCASSLARAGKPNEQFFGPGTRLTVL.

CDR3 DNA: TGCGCCAGGACTGTGGGGTATTTT. This encodes CARTVGYF. The chain employs TRBV23-1 and TRBJ2-3; D is uncertain. TRBV23-1 is an ORF; its function is uncertain. The CDR3 spans 8 residues. V was shortened by 9 bases and J by 14 bases, with 9 bases between the two germline ends.

The chain links TRBV4-1 to TRBJ1-1; D ambiguous. With 2 bases removed from V and 6 bases from J, the gap between germline ends came to 16 bases. The CDR3 covers 15 residues. Germline CDR1 reads MGHRA; CDR2 reads YSYEKL. CDR3 DNA: TGCGCCAGCAGCCAACCTCCCAACAGAGAGTCTGAAGCTTTCTTT. This gives the protein CASSQPPNRESEAFF.

The J gene is TRBJ2-7, the V gene TRBV29-1, with TRBD1 matching 7 bases. Unmatched junction bases numbered 13, after V lost 7 bases and J lost 1 base. This CDR3 has 15 residues. CDR1 SQVTM and CDR2 ANQGSEA come from the germline V gene. The CDR3 DNA is TGCAGCGCCCGTAAGAACAGGGGACGATCCTACGAGCAGTACTTC. It codes for CSARKNRGRSYEQYF.

The chain combines TRBV28 with TRBJ1-1; the D gene is possibly TRBD1 (6 bases). The CDR3 runs 15 residues. CDR1 and CDR2 (germline): MDHEN, SYDVKM. V lost 2 bases and J lost 0, with 10 bases in between. DNA for the CDR3: TGTGCCAGCAGTTTAAACACAGGGTTGAACACTGAAGCTTTCTTT. Residues: CASSLNTGLNTEAFF.

The rearrangement links TRBV5-6 to TRBJ1-2; TRBD1 matches 7 bases. The germline gives CDR1 SGHDT, CDR2 YYEEEE. CDR3 length: 18 residues. V trimming: 1 base; J trimming: 4 bases; junction bases outside the gene matches: 16. In nucleotides, the CDR3 is TGTGCCAGCAGCTTGACTTTCACAGGGGTAAGGGGGATCTATGGCTACACCTTC. It yields the protein CASSLTFTGVRGIYGYTF.

The chain uses TRBV19 and TRBJ1-5, with 9 bases fitting TRBD1. Germline-derived CDR1 and CDR2 are LNHDA and SQIVND (reference sequence). J gave up 7 bases and V 7 bases, and 11 bases lay outside the gene matches. CDR3 size: 15 residues. This chain's CDR3 is CASIYTGGFSQPQHF. The CDR3 nucleotides read TGTGCCAGTATCTATACAGGGGGCTTCTCGCAGCCCCAGCATTTT.

The chain has TRBV5-4 and TRBJ2-6; TRBD1 is a possible D gene (6 bases). CDR1 SGHNT and CDR2 YYREEE come from the germline V gene (reference sequence). Trimming took 0 bases from V and 0 from J, leaving 7 bases between them. The CDR3 contains 16 residues. The CDR3 bases are TGTGCCAGCAGCTTGGAGGGGGTCTCTGGGGCCAACGTCCTGACTTTC. Protein product: CASSLEGVSGANVLTF.